This TCR beta chain is from a study of T cell changes during pregnancy in multiple sclerosis. Only in-frame clones appear in the TCRdb table, and some are missing; sequencing was by immunoSEQ multiplex PCR. The sample lists around 68,000 clones; 91% were seen once. The V gene end was trimmed by 5 bases and the J gene end by 7 bases; junction bases not matched to a gene: 3. The CDR3 has 13 residues. The germline CDR1 and CDR2 sequences are SEHNR and FQNEAQ (reference sequence). The clonotype was recovered from a female donor in good health, enrolled as a control in a pregnancy study. The V and J genes are TRBV7-9 and TRBJ2-2; 8 positions match TRBD1. The starting material was peripheral blood, obtained after pregnancy. The CDR3 DNA reads as TGTGCCAGCAGCCTCGGACAGGGCGGGGAGCTGTTTTTT. This gives the protein CASSLGQGGELFF.